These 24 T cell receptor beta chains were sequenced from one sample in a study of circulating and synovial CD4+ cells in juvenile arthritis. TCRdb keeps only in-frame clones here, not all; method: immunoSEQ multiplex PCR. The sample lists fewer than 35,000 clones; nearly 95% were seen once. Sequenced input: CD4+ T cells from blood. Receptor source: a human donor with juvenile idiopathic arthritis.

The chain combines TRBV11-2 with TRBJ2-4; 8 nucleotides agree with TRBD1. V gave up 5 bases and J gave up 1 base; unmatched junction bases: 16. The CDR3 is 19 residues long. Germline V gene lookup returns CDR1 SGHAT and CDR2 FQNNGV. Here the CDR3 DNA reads TGTGCCAGCAGCCCCCTAAATCCAGGGGGCGCGGCGGCCAAAAACATTCAGTACTTC. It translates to CASSPLNPGGAAAKNIQYF.

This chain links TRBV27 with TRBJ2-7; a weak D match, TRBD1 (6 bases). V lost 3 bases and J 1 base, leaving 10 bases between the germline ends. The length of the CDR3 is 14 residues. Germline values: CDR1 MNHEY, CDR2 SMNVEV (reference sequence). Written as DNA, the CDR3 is TGTGCCAGCAGTTTGATCGACAGGTCCTACGAGCAGTACTTC. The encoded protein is CASSLIDRSYEQYF.

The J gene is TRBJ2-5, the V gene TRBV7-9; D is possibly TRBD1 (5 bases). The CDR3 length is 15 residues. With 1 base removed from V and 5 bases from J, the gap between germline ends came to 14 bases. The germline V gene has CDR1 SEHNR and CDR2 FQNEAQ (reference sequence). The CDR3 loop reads CASSLGRVLWETQYF. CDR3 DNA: TGTGCCAGCAGCTTAGGCAGGGTACTGTGGGAGACCCAGTACTTC.

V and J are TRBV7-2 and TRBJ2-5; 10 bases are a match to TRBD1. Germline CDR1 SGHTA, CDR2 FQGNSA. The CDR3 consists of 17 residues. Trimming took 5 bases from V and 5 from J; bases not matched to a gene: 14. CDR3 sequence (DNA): TGTGCCAGCAGCCCAGCTTATCGACAGGGGGCTAGGGAGACCCAGTACTTC. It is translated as CASSPAYRQGARETQYF.

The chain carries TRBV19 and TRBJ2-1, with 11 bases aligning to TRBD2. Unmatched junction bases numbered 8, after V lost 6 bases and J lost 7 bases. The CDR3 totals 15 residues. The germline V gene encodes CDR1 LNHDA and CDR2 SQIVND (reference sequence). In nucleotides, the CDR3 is TGTGCCAGTAGAACACTAGCGGGAGTAGGAAATGAGCAGTTCTTC. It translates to CASRTLAGVGNEQFF.

The CDR3 here is CATSTGTSGFYEQFF. The CDR3 DNA sequence: TGTGCCACCAGCACCGGGACTAGCGGGTTTTATGAGCAGTTCTTC. The chain couples TRBV15 to TRBJ2-1; TRBD2 agrees at 12 bases. The CDR3 sequence is 15 residues long. Germline CDR1 and CDR2: LNHNV and YYDKDF (reference sequence). The V and J ends lost 4 bases and 8 bases, in that order; junction bases with no gene match: 6.

The CDR3 DNA is TGTGCCAGCAGACAGGGGGTACACCAAGAGACCCAGTACTTC. Translating gives CASRQGVHQETQYF. The chain couples TRBV6-1 to TRBJ2-5, with 8 bases that match TRBD1. The CDR3 sequence is 14 residues long. V dropped 6 bases and J dropped 0; count of bases not matched to a gene: 3. Germline V CDR1 and CDR2: MNHNS, SASEGT.

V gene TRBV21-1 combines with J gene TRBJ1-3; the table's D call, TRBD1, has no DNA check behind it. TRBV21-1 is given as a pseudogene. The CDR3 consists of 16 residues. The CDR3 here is CASSNPQTAGVRTIYF. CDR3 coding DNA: TGTGCCAGCAGCAACCCCCAGACAGCTGGGGTTCGAACCATATATTTT.

The CDR3 sequence is CASSNSINQPQHF. CDR3 DNA: TGTGCCAGCAGCAACTCAATAAATCAGCCCCAGCATTTT. The chain carries TRBV27 and TRBJ1-5; D gene unclear. CDR3 length equals 13 residues. V lost 6 bases and J 4 bases, leaving 10 bases between the germline ends. The germline V gene has CDR1 MNHEY and CDR2 SMNVEV (reference sequence).

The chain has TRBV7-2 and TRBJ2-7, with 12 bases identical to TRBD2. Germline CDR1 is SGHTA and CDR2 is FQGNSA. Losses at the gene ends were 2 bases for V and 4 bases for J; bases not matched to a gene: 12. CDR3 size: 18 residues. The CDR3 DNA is TGTGCCAGCAGCTTATCCCGATCTAGCGGGAGGGCTCGATACGAGCAGTACTTC. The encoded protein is CASSLSRSSGRARYEQYF.

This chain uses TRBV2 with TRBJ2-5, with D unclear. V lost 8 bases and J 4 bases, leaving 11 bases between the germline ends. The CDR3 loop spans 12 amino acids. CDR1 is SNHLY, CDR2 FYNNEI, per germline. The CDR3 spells CASRRLGETQYF. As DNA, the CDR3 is TGTGCCAGCCGCAGGTTGGGAGAGACCCAGTACTTC.

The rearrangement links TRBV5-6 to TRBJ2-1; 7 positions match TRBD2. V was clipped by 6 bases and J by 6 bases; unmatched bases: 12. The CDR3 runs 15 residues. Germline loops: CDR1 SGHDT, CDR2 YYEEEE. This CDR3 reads CASITRGSSRNEQFF. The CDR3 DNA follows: TGTGCCAGCATCACGCGGGGGTCAAGTCGCAATGAGCAGTTCTTC.

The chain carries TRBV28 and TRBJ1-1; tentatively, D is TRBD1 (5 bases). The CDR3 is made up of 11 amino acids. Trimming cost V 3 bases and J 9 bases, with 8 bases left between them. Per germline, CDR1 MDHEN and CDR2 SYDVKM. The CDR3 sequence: CASSLGQQAFF. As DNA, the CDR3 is TGTGCCAGCAGTTTGGGGCAGCAAGCTTTCTTT.

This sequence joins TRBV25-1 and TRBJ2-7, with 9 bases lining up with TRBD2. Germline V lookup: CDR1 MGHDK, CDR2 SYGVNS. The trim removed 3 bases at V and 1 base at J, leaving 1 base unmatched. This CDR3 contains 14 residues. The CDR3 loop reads CASSEAGGSYEQYF. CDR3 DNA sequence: TGTGCCAGCAGTGAGGCGGGGGGGTCCTACGAGCAGTACTTC.

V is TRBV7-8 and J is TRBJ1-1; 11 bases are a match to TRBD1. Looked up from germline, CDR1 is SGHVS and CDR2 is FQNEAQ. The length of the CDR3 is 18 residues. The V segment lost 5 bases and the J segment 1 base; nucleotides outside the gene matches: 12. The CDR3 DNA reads TGTGCCAGCAGCCCATTACCCGGGACAGGGGGAGCGAACACTGAAGCTTTCTTT. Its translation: CASSPLPGTGGANTEAFF. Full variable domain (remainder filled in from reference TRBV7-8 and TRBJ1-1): GAGVSQSPRYKVAKRGQDVALRCDPISGHVSLFWYQQALGQGPEFLTYFQNEAQLDKSGLPSDRFFAERPEGSVSTLKIQRTQQEDSAVYLCASSPLPGTGGANTEAFFGQGTRLTVV.

The CDR3 DNA is TGTGCCAGCAGCTTGGCGAAGACTAGCTCATTAAACGAGCAGTTCTTC. Protein product: CASSLAKTSSLNEQFF. The genes are TRBV5-4 and TRBJ2-1; 7 bases are a match to TRBD2. Per the germline V gene, CDR1 is SGHNT and CDR2 is YYREEE (reference sequence). J lost 10 bases, V lost 0 bases, and 13 bases had no gene match. The CDR3 is made up of 16 amino acids.

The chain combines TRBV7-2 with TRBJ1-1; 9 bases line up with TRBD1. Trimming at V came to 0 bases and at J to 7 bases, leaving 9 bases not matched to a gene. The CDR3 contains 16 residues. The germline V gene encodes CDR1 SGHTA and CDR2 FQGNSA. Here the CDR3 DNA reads TGTGCCAGCAGCTTAGCGGAAACAGGGGGCGCGGGTGAAGCTTTCTTT. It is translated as CASSLAETGGAGEAFF.

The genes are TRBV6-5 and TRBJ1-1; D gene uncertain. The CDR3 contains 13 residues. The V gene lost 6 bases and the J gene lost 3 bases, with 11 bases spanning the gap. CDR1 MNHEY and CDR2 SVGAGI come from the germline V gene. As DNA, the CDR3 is TGTGCCAGCAGCCTTAGGACTTACACTGAAGCTTTCTTT. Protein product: CASSLRTYTEAFF.

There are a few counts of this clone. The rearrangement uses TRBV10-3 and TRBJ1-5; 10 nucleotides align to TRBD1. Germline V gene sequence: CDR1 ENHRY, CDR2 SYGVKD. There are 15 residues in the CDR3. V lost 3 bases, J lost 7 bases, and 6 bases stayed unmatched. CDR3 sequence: CAISEGTGVGQPQHF. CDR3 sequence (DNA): TGTGCCATCAGTGAAGGGACAGGGGTTGGCCAGCCCCAGCATTTT.

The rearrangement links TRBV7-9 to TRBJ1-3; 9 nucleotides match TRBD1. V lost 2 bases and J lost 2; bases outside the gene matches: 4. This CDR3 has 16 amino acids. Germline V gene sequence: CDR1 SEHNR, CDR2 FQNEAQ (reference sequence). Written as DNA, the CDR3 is TGTGCCAGCAGCTTACGGGGACAGGGAGCTGGAAACACCATATATTTT. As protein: CASSLRGQGAGNTIYF.

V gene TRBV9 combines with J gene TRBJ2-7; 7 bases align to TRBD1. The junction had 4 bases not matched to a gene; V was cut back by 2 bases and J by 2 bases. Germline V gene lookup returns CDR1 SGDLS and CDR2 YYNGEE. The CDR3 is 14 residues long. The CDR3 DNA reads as TGTGCCAGCAGCGTCTGGGACAGCCCCTACGAGCAGTACTTC. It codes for CASSVWDSPYEQYF.

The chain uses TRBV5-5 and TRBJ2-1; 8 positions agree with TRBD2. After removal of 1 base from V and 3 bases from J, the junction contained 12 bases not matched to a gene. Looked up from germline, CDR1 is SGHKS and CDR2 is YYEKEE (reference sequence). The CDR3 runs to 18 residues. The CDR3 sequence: CASSLFSVASGLYNEQFF. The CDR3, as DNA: TGTGCCAGCAGCTTGTTCTCTGTTGCTAGCGGGCTCTACAATGAGCAGTTCTTC.

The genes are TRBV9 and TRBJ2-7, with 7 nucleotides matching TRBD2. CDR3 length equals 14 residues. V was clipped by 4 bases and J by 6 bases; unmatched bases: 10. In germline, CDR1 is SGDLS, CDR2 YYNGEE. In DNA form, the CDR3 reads TGTGCCAGCAGCCCCCGACTGACTAGCTCCGAGCAGTACTTC. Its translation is CASSPRLTSSEQYF.

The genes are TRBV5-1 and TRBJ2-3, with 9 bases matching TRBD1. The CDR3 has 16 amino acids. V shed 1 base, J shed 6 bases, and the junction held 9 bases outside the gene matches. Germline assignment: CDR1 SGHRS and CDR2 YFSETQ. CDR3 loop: CASSLSTGGAGDTQYF. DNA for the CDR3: TGCGCCAGCAGCTTGTCAACAGGGGGCGCAGGGGATACGCAGTATTTT.